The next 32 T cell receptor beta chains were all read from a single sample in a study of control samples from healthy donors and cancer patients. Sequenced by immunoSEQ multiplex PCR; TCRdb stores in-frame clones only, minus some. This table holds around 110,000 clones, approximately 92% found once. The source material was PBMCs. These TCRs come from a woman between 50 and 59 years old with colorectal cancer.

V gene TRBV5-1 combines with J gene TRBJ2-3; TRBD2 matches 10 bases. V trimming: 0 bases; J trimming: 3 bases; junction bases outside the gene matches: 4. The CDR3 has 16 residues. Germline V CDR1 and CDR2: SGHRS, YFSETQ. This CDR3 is CASSLEGSGGTDTQYF. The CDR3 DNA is TGCGCCAGCAGCTTGGAGGGTAGCGGGGGGACAGATACGCAGTATTTT.

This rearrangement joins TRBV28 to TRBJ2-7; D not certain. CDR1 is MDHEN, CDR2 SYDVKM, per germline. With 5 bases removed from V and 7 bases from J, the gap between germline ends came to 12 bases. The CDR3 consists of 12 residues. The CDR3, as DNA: TGTGCCAGCAGTCCCCCCGGGCGAGAGCAGTACTTC. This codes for CASSPPGREQYF. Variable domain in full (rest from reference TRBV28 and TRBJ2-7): DVKVTQSSRYLVKRTGEKVFLECVQDMDHENMFWYRQDPGLGLRLIYFSYDVKMKEKGDIPEGYSVSREKKERFSLILESASTNQTSMYLCASSPPGREQYFGPGTRLTVT.

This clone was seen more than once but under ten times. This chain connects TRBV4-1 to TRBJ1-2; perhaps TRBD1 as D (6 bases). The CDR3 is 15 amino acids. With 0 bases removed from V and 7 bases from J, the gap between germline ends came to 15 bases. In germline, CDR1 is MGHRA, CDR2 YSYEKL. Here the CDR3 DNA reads TGCGCCAGCAGCCAAGACAGGGGCCTTTCCTCTGGCTACACCTTC. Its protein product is CASSQDRGLSSGYTF.

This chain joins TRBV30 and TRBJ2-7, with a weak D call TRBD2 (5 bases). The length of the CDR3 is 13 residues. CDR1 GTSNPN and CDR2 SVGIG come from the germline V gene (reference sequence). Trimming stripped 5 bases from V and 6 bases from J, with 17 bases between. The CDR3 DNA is TGTGCCTGGGCGGAAAGAGGGATCGGCGAGCAGTACTTC. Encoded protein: CAWAERGIGEQYF. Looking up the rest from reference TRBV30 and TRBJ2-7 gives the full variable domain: SQTIHQWPATLVQPVGSPLSLECTVEGTSNPNLYWYRQAAGRGLQLLFYSVGIGQISSEVPQNLSASRPQDRQFILSSKKLLLSDSGFYLCAWAERGIGEQYFGPGTRLTVT.

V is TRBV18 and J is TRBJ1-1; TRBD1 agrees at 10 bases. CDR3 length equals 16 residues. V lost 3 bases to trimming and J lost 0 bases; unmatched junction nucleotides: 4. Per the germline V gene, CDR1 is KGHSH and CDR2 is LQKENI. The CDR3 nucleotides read TGTGCCAGCTCACCCGGGACAGGGGTCATGAACACTGAAGCTTTCTTT. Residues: CASSPGTGVMNTEAFF.

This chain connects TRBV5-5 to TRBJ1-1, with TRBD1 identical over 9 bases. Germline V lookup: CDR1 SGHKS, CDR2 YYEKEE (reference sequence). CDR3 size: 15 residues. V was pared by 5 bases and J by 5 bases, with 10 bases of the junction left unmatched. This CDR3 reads CASSFQGQGATEAFF. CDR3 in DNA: TGTGCCAGCAGTTTCCAGGGACAGGGAGCAACTGAAGCTTTCTTT.

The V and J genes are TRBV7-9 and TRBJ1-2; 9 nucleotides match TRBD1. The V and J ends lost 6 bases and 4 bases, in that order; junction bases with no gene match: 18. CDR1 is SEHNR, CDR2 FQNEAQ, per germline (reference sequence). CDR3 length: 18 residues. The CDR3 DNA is TGTGCCAGCAGTCCGGACAGGGGAATTTATTCCTTATTCTATGGCTACACCTTC. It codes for CASSPDRGIYSLFYGYTF.

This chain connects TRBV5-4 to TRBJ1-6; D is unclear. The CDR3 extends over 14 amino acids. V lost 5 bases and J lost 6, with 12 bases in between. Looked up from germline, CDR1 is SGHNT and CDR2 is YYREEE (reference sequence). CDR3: CASRGWATNSPLHF. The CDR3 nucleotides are TGTGCCAGCAGGGGGTGGGCTACTAATTCACCCCTCCACTTT.

CDR3 region: CAWTSSRAGLNTEAFF. The CDR3 region has the DNA TGTGCCTGGACCTCGAGCAGGGCAGGCTTGAACACTGAAGCTTTCTTT. The V and J genes are TRBV30 and TRBJ1-1; tentative D call: TRBD1 (5 bases). Per germline, CDR1 GTSNPN and CDR2 SVGIG (reference sequence). This CDR3 has 16 amino acids. V gave up 4 bases and J gave up 0 bases, with 18 bases separating them.

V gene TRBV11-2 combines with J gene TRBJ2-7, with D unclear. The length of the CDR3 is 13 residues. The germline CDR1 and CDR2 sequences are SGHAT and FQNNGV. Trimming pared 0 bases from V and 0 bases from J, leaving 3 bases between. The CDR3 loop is CASSLDSSYEQYF. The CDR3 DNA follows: TGTGCCAGCAGCTTAGACAGCTCCTACGAGCAGTACTTC.

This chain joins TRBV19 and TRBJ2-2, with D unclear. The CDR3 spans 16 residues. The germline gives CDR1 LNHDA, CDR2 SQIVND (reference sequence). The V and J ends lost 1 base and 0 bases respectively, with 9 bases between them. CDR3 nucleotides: TGTGCCAGTAGTATAGTAGGTCGCTCGAACACCGGGGAGCTGTTTTTT. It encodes CASSIVGRSNTGELFF.

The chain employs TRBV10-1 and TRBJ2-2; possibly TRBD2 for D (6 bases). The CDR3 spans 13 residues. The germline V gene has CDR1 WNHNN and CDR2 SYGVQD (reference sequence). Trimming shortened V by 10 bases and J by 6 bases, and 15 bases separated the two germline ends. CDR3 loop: CATGDGVAGELFF. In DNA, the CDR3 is TGCGCCACGGGGGACGGGGTTGCCGGGGAGCTGTTTTTT.

In DNA, the CDR3 is TGTGCCAGCAGTATACTAGCGGGCCGTTCGGATACGCAGTATTTT. Protein: CASSILAGRSDTQYF. This sequence joins TRBV2 and TRBJ2-3; TRBD2 aligns across 9 bases. The CDR3 runs to 15 residues. Per germline, CDR1 SNHLY and CDR2 FYNNEI. J gave up 6 bases and V 5 bases, and 9 bases lay outside the gene matches.

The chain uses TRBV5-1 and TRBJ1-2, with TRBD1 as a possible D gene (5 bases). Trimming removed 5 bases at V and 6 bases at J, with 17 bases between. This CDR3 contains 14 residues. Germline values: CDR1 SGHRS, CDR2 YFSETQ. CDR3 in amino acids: CASSPGEGVNGYTF. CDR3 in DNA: TGCGCCAGCAGTCCAGGTGAAGGGGTCAATGGCTACACCTTC.

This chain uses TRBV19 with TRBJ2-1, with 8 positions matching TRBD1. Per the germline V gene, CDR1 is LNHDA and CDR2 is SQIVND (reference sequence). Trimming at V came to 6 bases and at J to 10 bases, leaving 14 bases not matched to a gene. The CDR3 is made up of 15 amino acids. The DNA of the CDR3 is TGTGCCAGTAGCCTCGACAGGGGACTCGTGGTAGAGCAGTTCTTC. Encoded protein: CASSLDRGLVVEQFF. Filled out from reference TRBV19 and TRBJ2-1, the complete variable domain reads DGGITQSPKYLFRKEGQNVTLSCEQNLNHDAMYWYRQDPGQGLRLIYYSQIVNDFQKGDIAEGYSVSREKKESFPLTVTSAQKNPTAFYLCASSLDRGLVVEQFFGPGTRLTVL.

The CDR3 coding sequence is TGTGCCAGCAGCGCGGGACAGGGGCGAAAGGAAAATGGCTACACCTTC. Translation gives CASSAGQGRKENGYTF. J is TRBJ1-2 and V is TRBV7-3; 10 nucleotides agree with TRBD1. This CDR3 comprises 16 residues. Germline loops: CDR1 SGHTA, CDR2 FQGTGA. Trimming removed 5 bases from V and 6 bases from J; junction bases left unmatched: 12.

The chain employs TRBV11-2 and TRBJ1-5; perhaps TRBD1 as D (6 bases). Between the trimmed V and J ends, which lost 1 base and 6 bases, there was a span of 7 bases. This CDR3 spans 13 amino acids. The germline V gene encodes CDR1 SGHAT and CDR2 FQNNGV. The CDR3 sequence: CASSLGGGQPQHF. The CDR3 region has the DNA TGTGCCAGCAGCTTAGGAGGGGGTCAGCCCCAGCATTTT.

The CDR3, as DNA: TGTGCCAGCAGCTTAGAACTGAGCTCCTACAATGAGCAGTTCTTC. This translates into CASSLELSSYNEQFF. This chain links TRBV7-3 with TRBJ2-1, with D unclear. The CDR3 sequence is 15 residues long. CDR1 is SGHTA and CDR2 is FQGTGA in the germline V gene. With 2 bases removed from V and 0 bases from J, the gap between germline ends came to 8 bases.

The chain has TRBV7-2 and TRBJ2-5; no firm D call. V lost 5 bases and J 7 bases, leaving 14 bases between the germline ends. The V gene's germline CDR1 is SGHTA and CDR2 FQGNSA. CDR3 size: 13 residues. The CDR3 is CASSTNQLGTQYF. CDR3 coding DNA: TGTGCCAGCAGCACTAATCAACTGGGGACCCAGTACTTC.

CDR3 residues: CASSLSSMNTEAFF. DNA of the CDR3: TGTGCCAGCAGCTTATCTTCTATGAACACTGAAGCTTTCTTT. The chain recombines TRBV7-3 with TRBJ1-1; D is unresolved. Germline V CDR1 and CDR2: SGHTA, FQGTGA. This CDR3 is 14 amino acids long. Trimming took off 2 bases at V and 0 bases at J, with 7 bases between the two ends.

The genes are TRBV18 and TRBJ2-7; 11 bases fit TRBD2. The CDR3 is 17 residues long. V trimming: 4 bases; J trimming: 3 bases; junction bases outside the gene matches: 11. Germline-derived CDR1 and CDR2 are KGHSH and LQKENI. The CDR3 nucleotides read TGTGCCAGCTCACAAGGACTGACTAGCGGGATTGGCTACGAGCAGTACTTC. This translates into CASSQGLTSGIGYEQYF.

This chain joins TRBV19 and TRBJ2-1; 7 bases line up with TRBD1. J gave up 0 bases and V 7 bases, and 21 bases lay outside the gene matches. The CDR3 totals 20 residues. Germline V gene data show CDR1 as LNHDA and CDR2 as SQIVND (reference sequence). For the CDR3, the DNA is TGTGCCAGTAATAAGTGGGCCCCGGGACAGACGAAAAGCTCCTACAATGAGCAGTTCTTC. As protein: CASNKWAPGQTKSSYNEQFF.

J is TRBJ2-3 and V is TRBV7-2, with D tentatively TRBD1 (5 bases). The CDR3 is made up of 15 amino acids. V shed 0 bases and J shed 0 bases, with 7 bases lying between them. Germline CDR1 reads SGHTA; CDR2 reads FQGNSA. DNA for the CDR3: TGTGCCAGCAGCTTAGCGGGGCCTAGCACAGATACGCAGTATTTT. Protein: CASSLAGPSTDTQYF.

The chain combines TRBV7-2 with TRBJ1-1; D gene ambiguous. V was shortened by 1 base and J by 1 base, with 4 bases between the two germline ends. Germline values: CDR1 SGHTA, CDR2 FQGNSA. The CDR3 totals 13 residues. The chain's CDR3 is CASSLGANTEAFF. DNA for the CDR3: TGTGCCAGCAGCTTAGGAGCGAACACTGAAGCTTTCTTT.

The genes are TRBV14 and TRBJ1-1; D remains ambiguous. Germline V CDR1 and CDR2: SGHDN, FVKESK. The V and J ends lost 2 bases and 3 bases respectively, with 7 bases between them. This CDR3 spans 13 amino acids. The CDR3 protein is CASSQLRDTEAFF. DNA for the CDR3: TGTGCCAGCAGCCAACTGCGGGACACTGAAGCTTTCTTT.

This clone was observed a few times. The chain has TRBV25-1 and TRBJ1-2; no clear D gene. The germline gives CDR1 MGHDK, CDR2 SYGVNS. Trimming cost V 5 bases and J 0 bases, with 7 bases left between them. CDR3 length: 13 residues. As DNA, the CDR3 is TGTGCCAGCAGTCTGGGGTCTAACTATGGCTACACCTTC. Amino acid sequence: CASSLGSNYGYTF.

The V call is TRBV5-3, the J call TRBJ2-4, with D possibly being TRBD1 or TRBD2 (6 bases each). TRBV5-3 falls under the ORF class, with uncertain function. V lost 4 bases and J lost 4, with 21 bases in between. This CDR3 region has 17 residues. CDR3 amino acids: CARSTGGTNTKKNIQYF. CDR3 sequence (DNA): TGTGCCAGAAGCACTGGAGGGACAAATACCAAAAAAAACATTCAGTACTTC.

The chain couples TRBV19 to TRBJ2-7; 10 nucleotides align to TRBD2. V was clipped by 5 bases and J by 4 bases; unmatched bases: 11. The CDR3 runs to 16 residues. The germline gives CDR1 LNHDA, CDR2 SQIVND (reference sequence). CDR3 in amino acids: CASSGASGGGPYEQYF. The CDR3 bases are TGTGCCAGTAGTGGGGCTAGCGGGGGAGGCCCGTACGAGCAGTACTTC.

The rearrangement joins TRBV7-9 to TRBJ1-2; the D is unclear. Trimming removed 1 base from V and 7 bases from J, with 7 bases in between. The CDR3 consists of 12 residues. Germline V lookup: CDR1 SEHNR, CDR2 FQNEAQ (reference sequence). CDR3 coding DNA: TGTGCCAGCAGCTTAGAGGGCCTTGGCTACACCTTC. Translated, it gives CASSLEGLGYTF.

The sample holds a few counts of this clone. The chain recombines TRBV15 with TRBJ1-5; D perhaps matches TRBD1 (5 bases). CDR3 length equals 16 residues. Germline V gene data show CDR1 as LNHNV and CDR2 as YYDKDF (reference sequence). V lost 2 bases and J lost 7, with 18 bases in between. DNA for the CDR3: TGTGCCACCAGCAGACGAAATCAGGGTAGGAGGCAGCCCCAGCATTTT. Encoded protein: CATSRRNQGRRQPQHF.

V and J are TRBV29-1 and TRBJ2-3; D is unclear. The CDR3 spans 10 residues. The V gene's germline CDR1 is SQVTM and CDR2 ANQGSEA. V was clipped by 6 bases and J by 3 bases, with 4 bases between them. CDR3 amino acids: CSVTTDTQYF. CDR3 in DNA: TGCAGCGTGACTACAGATACGCAGTATTTT.

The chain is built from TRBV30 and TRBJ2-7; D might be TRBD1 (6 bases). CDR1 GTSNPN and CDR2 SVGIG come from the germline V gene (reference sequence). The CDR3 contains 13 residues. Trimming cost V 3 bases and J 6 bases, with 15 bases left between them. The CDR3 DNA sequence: TGTGCCTGGAGGCGAACCGGGACAAGCGAGCAGTACTTC. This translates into CAWRRTGTSEQYF.